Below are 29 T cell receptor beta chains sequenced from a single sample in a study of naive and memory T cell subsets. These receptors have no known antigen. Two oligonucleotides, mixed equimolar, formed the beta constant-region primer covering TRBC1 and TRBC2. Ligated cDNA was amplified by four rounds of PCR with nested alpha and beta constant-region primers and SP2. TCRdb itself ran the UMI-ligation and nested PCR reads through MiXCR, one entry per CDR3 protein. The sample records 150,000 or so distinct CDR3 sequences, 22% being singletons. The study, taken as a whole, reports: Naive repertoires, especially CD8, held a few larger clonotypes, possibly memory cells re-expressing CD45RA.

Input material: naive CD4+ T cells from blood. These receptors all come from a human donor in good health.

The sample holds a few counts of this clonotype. The CDR3 loop reads CASSNLAGAYNEQFF. The CDR3 DNA is TGTGCCAGCAGTAATCTAGCGGGGGCCTACAATGAGCAGTTCTTC. The genes are TRBV6-5 and TRBJ2-1, with 10 bases aligning to TRBD2. Germline V gene data show CDR1 as MNHEY and CDR2 as SVGAGI. The J segment lost 2 bases and the V segment lost 5 bases, leaving 3 bases of the junction unmatched. CDR3 length equals 15 residues.

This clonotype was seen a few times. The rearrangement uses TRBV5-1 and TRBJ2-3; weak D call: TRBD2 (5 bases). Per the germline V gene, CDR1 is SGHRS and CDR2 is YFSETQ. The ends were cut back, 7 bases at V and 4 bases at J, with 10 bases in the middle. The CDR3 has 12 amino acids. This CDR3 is CASWEQADTQYF. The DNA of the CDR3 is TGCGCCAGCTGGGAGCAAGCAGATACGCAGTATTTT.

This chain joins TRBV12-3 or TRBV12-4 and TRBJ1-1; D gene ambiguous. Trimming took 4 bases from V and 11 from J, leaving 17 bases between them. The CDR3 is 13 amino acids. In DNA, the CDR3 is TGTGCCAGCAGTTCCGGGCCTAATGGAGGGGCTTTCTTT. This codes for CASSSGPNGGAFF.

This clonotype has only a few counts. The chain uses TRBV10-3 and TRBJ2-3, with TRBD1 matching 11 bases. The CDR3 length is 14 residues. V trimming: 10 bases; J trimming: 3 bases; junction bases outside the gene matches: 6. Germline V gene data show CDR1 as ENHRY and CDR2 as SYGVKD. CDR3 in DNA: TGTGCCACCCGGACAGGGGGCGGTACAGATACGCAGTATTTT. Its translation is CATRTGGGTDTQYF.

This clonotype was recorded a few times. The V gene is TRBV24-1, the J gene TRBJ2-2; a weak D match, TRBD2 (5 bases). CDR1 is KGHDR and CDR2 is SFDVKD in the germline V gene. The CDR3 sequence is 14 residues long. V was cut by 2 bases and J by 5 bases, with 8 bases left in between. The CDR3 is CATSDSGSTGELFF. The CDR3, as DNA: TGTGCCACCAGTGATTCGGGGAGTACCGGGGAGCTGTTTTTT.

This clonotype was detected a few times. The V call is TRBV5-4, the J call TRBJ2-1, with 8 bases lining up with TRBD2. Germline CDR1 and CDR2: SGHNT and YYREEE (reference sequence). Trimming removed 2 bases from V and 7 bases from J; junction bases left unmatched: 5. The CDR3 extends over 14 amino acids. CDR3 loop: CASSLAGEGNEQFF. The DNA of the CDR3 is TGTGCCAGCAGCTTAGCGGGAGAGGGAAATGAGCAGTTCTTC.

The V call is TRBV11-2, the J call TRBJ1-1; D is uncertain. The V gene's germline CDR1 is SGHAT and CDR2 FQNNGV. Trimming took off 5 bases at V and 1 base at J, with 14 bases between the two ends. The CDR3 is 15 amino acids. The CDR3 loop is CASSLTGPQNTEAFF. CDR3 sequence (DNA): TGTGCCAGCAGCCTGACCGGACCGCAGAACACTGAAGCTTTCTTT.

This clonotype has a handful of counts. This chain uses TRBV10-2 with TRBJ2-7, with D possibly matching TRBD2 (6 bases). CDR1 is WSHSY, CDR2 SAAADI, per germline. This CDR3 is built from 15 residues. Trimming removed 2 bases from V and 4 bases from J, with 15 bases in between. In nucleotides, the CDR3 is TGCGCCAGCAGTGAGGGAATGGGAGGCCCTTACGAGCAGTACTTC. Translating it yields CASSEGMGGPYEQYF.

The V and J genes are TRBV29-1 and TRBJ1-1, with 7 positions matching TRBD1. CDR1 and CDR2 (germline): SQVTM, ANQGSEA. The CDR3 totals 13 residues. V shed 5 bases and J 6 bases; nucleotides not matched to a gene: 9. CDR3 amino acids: CSVRVAGGAEAFF. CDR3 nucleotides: TGCAGCGTTAGGGTGGCAGGGGGGGCTGAAGCTTTCTTT.

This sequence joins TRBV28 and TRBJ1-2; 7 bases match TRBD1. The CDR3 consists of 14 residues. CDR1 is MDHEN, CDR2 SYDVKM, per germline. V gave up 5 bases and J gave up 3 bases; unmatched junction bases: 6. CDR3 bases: TGTGCCAGCAGTCTGGGCAGGGGGTACTATGGCTACACCTTC. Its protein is CASSLGRGYYGYTF.

The CDR3 loop is CASSNTIGDSANTGELFF. The CDR3 nucleotides read TGTGCCAGCAGTAATACTATCGGGGACTCTGCGAACACCGGGGAGCTGTTTTTT. The chain recombines TRBV6-5 with TRBJ2-2, with TRBD2 as a possible D gene (6 bases). The germline V gene has CDR1 MNHEY and CDR2 SVGAGI. CDR3 length equals 18 residues. Trimming removed 5 bases at V and 0 bases at J, with 19 bases between.

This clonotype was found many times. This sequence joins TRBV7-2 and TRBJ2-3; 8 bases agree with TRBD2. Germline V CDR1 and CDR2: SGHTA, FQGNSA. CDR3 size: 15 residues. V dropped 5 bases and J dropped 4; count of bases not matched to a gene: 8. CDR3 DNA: TGTGCCAGCAGCATAAGCGGGAGTTGGGCAGATACGCAGTATTTT. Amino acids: CASSISGSWADTQYF.

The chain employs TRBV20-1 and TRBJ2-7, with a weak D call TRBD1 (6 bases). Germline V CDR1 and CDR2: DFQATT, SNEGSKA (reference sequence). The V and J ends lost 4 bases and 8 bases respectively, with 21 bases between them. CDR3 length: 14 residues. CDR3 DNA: TGCAGTGCTAATAACAGGGATGGCTCTTTTCAGCAGTACTTC. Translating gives CSANNRDGSFQQYF.

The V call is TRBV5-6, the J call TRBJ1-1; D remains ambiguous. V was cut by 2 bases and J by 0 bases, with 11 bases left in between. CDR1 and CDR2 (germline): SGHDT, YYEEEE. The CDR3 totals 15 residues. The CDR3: CASSFLGRMNTEAFF. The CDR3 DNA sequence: TGTGCCAGCAGCTTCTTAGGGCGCATGAACACTGAAGCTTTCTTT.

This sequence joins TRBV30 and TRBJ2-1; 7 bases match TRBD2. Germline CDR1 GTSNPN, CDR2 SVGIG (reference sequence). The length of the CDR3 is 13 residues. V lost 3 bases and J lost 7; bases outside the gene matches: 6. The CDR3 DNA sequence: TGTGCCTGGAGGGGGAGGGGACGGAATGAGCAGTTCTTC. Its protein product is CAWRGRGRNEQFF.

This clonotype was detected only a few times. The CDR3 DNA is TGCGCCAGCAGTAGTGGGCACAGCTCCTACGAGCAGTACTTC. It encodes CASSSGHSSYEQYF. The chain uses TRBV5-1 and TRBJ2-7; D is undetermined. CDR3 length: 14 amino acids. The V end was cut by 5 bases, the J end by 0 bases, with 12 bases between. Germline CDR1 SGHRS, CDR2 YFSETQ.

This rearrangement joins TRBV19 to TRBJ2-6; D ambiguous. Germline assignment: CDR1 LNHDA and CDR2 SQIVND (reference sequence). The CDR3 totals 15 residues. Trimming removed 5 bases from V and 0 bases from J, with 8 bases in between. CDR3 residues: CASSPQDSGANVLTF. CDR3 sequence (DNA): TGTGCCAGTAGTCCCCAGGACTCTGGGGCCAACGTCCTGACTTTC.

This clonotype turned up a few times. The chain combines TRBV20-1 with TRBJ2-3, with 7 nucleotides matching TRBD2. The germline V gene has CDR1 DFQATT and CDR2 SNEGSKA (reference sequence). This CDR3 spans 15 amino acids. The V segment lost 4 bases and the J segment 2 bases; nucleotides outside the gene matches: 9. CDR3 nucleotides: TGCAGTGCTATGGGGGGGGTAAGAATCACAGATACGCAGTATTTT. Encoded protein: CSAMGGVRITDTQYF.

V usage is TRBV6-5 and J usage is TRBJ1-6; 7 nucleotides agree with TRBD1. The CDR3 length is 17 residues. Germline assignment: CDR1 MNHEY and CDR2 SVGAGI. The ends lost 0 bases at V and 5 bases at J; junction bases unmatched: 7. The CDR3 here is CASSYSAGGSHNSPLHF. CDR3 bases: TGTGCCAGCAGTTACTCGGCAGGGGGAAGCCATAATTCACCCCTCCACTTT.

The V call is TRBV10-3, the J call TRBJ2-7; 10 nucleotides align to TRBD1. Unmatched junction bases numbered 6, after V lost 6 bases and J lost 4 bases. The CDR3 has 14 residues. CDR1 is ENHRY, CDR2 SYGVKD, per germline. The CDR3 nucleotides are TGTGCCATCAGGGAAGGACAGGGGGTGTACGAGCAGTACTTC. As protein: CAIREGQGVYEQYF.

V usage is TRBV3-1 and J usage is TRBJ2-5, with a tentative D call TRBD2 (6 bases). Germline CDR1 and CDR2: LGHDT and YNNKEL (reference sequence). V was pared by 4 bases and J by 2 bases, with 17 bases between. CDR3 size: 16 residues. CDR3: CASSRGVFRTQETQYF. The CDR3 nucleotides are TGTGCCAGCAGCCGCGGGGTTTTCCGGACACAAGAGACCCAGTACTTC.

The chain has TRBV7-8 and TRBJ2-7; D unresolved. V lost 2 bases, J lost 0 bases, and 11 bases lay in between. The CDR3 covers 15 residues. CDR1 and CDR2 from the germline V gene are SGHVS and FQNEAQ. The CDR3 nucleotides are TGTGCCAGCAGCTTACTGGCGGTAAACTCCTACGAGCAGTACTTC. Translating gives CASSLLAVNSYEQYF.

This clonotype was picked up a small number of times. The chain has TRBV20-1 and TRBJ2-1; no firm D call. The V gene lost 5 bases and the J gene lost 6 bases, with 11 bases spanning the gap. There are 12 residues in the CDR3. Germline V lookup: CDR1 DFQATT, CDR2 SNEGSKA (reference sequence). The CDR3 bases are TGCAGTGCTGACGACTCGTCCAATGAGCAGTTCTTC. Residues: CSADDSSNEQFF.

The CDR3 bases are TGTGCCAGCAGCCACCTGAGGCAAATGATGCAGTACTTC. Its translation is CASSHLRQMMQYF. The chain couples TRBV3-1 to TRBJ2-7; D remains ambiguous. The CDR3 runs 13 residues. Germline V gene data show CDR1 as LGHDT and CDR2 as YNNKEL (reference sequence). V lost 3 bases and J 9 bases, leaving 15 bases between the germline ends.

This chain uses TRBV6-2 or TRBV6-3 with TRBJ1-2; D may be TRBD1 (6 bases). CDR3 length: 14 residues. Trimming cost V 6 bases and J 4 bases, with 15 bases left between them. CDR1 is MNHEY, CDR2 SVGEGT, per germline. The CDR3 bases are TGTGCCAGCAGGGAGGGGGGACGTGTCTATGGCTACACCTTC. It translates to CASREGGRVYGYTF.

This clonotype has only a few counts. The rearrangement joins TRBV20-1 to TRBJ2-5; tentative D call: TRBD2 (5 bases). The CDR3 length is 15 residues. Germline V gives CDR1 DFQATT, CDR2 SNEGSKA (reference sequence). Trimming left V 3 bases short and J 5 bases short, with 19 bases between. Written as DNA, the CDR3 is TGCAGTGCTAGTTTAAGGAACCGGGGTTTGGAGACCCAGTACTTC. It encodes CSASLRNRGLETQYF.

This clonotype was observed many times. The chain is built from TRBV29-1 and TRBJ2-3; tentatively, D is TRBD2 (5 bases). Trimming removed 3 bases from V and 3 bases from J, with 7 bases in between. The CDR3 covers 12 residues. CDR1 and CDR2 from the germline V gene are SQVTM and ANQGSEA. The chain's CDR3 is CSVDPGTDTQYF. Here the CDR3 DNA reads TGCAGCGTTGACCCGGGAACAGATACGCAGTATTTT.

CDR3 DNA: TGCAGTGCTAGTACAAGGGGATTGGGGGAGGCCGCAGATACGCAGTATTTT. This encodes CSASTRGLGEAADTQYF. The chain employs TRBV20-1 and TRBJ2-3; D is possibly TRBD2 (6 bases). Germline V gives CDR1 DFQATT, CDR2 SNEGSKA (reference sequence). V lost 3 bases, J lost 4 bases, and 23 bases lay in between. There are 17 residues in the CDR3.

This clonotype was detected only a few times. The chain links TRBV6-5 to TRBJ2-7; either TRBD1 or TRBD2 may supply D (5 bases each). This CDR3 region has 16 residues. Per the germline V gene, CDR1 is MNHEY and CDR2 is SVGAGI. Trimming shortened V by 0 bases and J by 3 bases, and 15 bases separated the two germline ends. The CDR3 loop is CASSYSRFGGSYEQYF. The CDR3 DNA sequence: TGTGCCAGCAGTTACTCGAGGTTTGGGGGAAGCTACGAGCAGTACTTC.